This T cell receptor beta chain was retrieved from a study of T cell responses to AZD1222 COVID-19 vaccine. With respect to this clone: Its antigen remains unknown.

Regarding the study as a whole: Rises in breadth and depth of Spike-specific TCRs came after two AZD1222 doses. The study sampled repertoires only after the peak T cell response.

V was clipped by 9 bases and J by 1 base; unmatched bases: 9. The CDR3 spans 15 residues. The protocol was immunoSEQ multiplex PCR, while the TCRdb copy is restricted to in-frame clones and leaves out a portion. This table holds about 160,000 clones, around 93% found once. This chain links TRBV23-1 with TRBJ1-1; 9 bases line up with TRBD1. TRBV23-1 belongs to the ORF category, with a function that is uncertain. Here the sequenced sample was peripheral blood, taken on day 0 of AZD1222 vaccination. The receptor comes from an adult in good health. The CDR3 is CASHPGQGTNTEAFF. DNA of the CDR3: TGCGCCAGTCACCCAGGACAGGGGACGAACACTGAAGCTTTCTTT.